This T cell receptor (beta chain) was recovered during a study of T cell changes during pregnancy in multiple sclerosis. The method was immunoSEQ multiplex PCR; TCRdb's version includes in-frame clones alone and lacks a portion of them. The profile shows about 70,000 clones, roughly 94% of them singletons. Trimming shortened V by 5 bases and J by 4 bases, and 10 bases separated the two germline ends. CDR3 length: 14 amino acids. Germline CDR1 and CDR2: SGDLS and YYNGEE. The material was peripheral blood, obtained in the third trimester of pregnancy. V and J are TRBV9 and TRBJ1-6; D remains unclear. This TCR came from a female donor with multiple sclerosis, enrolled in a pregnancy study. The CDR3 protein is CASRAASYNSPLHF. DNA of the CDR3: TGTGCCAGCAGGGCGGCGTCATATAATTCACCCCTCCACTTT.